The clone carrying this T cell receptor (beta chain) has only one observation. Its antigen is still unknown. Method: immunoSEQ multiplex PCR; TCRdb's copy keeps in-frame clones and lacks some. This sample has some 74,000 clones; around 94% occur once, and the top ten carry about 10%. The data belong to a study of OX40 agonist ivuxolimab in advanced cancers. Whole-study findings and limits: Not determined was the antigen specificity of the expanded peripheral T cells.

CDR1 and CDR2 from the germline V gene are MGHRA and YSYEKL. The CDR3 contains 13 residues. Trimming shortened V by 1 base and J by 2 bases, and 6 bases separated the two germline ends. Sample: CD4+ or CD8+ T cells sorted from blood, taken in a trial of the OX40 agonist ivuxolimab. The sequence derives from an adult with an advanced solid tumor such as melanoma, head and neck, liver or kidney cancer. The chain combines TRBV4-1 with TRBJ2-7, with D tentatively TRBD1 (6 bases). CDR3 sequence reads: CASSQGQAYEQYF. As DNA, the CDR3 is TGCGCCAGCAGCCAAGGACAGGCCTACGAGCAGTACTTC.